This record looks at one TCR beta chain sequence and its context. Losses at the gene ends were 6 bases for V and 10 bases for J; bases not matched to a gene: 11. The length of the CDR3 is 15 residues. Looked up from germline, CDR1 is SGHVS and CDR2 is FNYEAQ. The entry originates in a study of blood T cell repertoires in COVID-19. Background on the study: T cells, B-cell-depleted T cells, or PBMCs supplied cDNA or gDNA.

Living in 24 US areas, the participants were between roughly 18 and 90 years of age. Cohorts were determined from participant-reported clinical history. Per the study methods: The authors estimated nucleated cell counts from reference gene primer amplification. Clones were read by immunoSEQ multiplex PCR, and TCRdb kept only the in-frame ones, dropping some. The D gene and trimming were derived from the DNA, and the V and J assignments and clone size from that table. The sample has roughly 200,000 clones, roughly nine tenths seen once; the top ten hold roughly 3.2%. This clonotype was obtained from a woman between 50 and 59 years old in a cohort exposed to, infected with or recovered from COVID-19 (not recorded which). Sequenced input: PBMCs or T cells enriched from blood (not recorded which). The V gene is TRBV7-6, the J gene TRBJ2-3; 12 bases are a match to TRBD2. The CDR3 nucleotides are TGTGCCAGCAGTGAGCTAGCGGGGGGGCTGAGCTCGCAGTATTTT. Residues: CASSELAGGLSSQYF. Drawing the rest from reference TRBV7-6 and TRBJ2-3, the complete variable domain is GAGVSQSPRYKVTKRGQDVALRCDPISGHVSLYWYRQALGQGPEFLTYFNYEAQQDKSGLPNDRFSAERPEGSISTLTIQRTEQRDSAMYRCASSELAGGLSSQYFGPGTRLTVL.